Listed below are T cell receptor beta chains from one sample, sequenced in a study of T-cell reconstitution after alpha-beta-depleted transplantation in children. TCRdb redid the calling of the PCR reads with MiXCR, one entry per CDR3 protein. In the table there are some 550,000 distinct CDR3 sequences, roughly 23% of which are singletons. Sequenced here: PBMCs, mostly from graft donor cells, sampled 360 days after TCRalphabeta/CD19-depleted stem cell transplant. These receptors were collected from a boy under two years old who had a stem cell transplant for acute myeloid leukemia, so the T cells may come from the graft donor. Each CDR3 is given with its conserved first and last residue. The D gene is left open where the match is weak. Clone size, where shown, is once, few, many, or a class for clones that have expanded.

CDR3nt,CDR3aa,v_gene,j_gene,d_gene,abundance
TGTGCCAGCTCCTCAAGTCAACAGGGGATGGGTTCCTACAATGAGCAGTTCTTC,CASSSSQQGMGSYNEQFF,TRBV18,TRBJ2-1,TRBD1,few
TGTGCCATCGAGCGGGGGAACACCGGGGAGCTGTTTTTT,CAIERGNTGELFF,TRBV10-3,TRBJ2-2,TRBD2,.
TGTGCCATCACGACTAGCGGGGGGGTCTCCTACAATGAGCAGTTCTTC,CAITTSGGVSYNEQFF,TRBV10-3,TRBJ2-1,TRBD2,.
TGCGCCAGCAGCCCCCCGGGACAGGGGGCAGTGGCCAAAAACATTCAGTACTTC,CASSPPGQGAVAKNIQYF,TRBV4-1,TRBJ2-4,TRBD1,many
TGTGCCAGCAGCGTTTGGGACAGTACTGAAGCTTTCTTT,CASSVWDSTEAFF,TRBV9,TRBJ1-1,TRBD1,few
TGTGCCAGCAGAGATACCGGGACAGGGCTCGAGCAGTACTTC,CASRDTGTGLEQYF,TRBV6-1,TRBJ2-7,TRBD1,.
TGTGCCAGCAGTGACGGACTTGACTATGGCTACACCTTC,CASSDGLDYGYTF,TRBV12-3/TRBV12-4,TRBJ1-2,.,many
TGCGCCAGCAGCCAAGATCGAGGCCAGAACACTGAAGCTTTCTTT,CASSQDRGQNTEAFF,TRBV4-3,TRBJ1-1,.,few
TGTGCCAGCAGCTTCGGGGGACGGGACACCGGGGAGCTGTTTTTT,CASSFGGRDTGELFF,TRBV7-9,TRBJ2-2,.,many
TGTGCCAGCAGCTCCCGCCTTAGCGGGGGGGCAGGAAACATTCAGTACTTC,CASSSRLSGGAGNIQYF,TRBV7-2,TRBJ2-4,TRBD2,many
TGTGCCAGCAGCTTATTACAGGGACTACTCCCCTACGAGCAGTACTTC,CASSLLQGLLPYEQYF,TRBV7-2,TRBJ2-7,.,.
TGTGCCAGCAGTGTCACAGGGGCGACGGGTGAAAAACTGTTTTTT,CASSVTGATGEKLFF,TRBV25-1,TRBJ1-4,TRBD1,.
TGCAGCGTTGGTGCGGGGGGGCAAGATACGCAGTATTTT,CSVGAGGQDTQYF,TRBV29-1,TRBJ2-3,TRBD2,.
TGTGCCAGCAGTGACAGGTACACAGATACGCAGTATTTT,CASSDRYTDTQYF,TRBV6-1,TRBJ2-3,.,few
TGTGCCAGCAACGGCGCGCAGCCACAGATCATCTTCCAAGATCAGCCCCAGCATTTT,CASNGAQPQIIFQDQPQHF,TRBV28,TRBJ1-5,.,many
TGTGCCAGCAGCGACTATCTTGGGGTGGTCAGGGGGGTCCAAGAGACCCAGTACTTC,CASSDYLGVVRGVQETQYF,TRBV7-8,TRBJ2-5,.,many
TGTGCCAGCAGTTACGGGTTAGGCACCGGGACAACCTTCGGGCCCACTGAAGCTTTCTTT,CASSYGLGTGTTFGPTEAFF,TRBV6-6,TRBJ1-1,.,few
TGTGCCAGCAGCTTTAGTCAGGCCGCCGGGGAGCTGTTTTTT,CASSFSQAAGELFF,TRBV7-2,TRBJ2-2,.,few
TGTGCCTGGAGTGCGGACAGGGCCACAGATACGCAGTATTTT,CAWSADRATDTQYF,TRBV30,TRBJ2-3,TRBD1,.
TGCAGTGCTAGAGCTTTTTATTGGGCGGGGGAGACCTTC,CSARAFYWAGETF,TRBV20-1,TRBJ2-1,TRBD2,.
TGTGCCAGCGGCCGAGGAACAGATACGCAGTATTTT,CASGRGTDTQYF,TRBV6-5,TRBJ2-3,.,many
TGTGCCAGCAGCTTAACGGGACTACACAATGAGCAGTTCTTC,CASSLTGLHNEQFF,TRBV7-3,TRBJ2-1,TRBD2,few
TGTGCCAGCAGCGTAGGTGAAGGAGTCACAGATACGCAGTATTTT,CASSVGEGVTDTQYF,TRBV9,TRBJ2-3,.,.
TGTGCCAGCAGGTCAGAATTGGACATTCAGTACTTC,CASRSELDIQYF,TRBV6-5,TRBJ2-4,.,few
TGCAGTGCCCTCCCGGACATTGGGAATTCACCCCTCCACTTT,CSALPDIGNSPLHF,TRBV20-1,TRBJ1-6,.,few
TGTGCCAGCAGTTCCGGGACTAGAATACCAGATACGCAGTATTTT,CASSSGTRIPDTQYF,TRBV12-3/TRBV12-4,TRBJ2-3,TRBD2,.
TGTGCCAGCAGCAAAGAGGGGGGACAGAACTTTTATGGCTACACCTTC,CASSKEGGQNFYGYTF,TRBV21-1,TRBJ1-2,.,.
TGTGCCAGCAGTCCCGCACGGCCAGCCTATCTAGTTAACACCGGGGAGCTGTTTTTT,CASSPARPAYLVNTGELFF,TRBV27,TRBJ2-2,.,many
TGTGCCAGCAGCGGAAGGGAGAGGGGGACCACTGAAGCTTTCTTT,CASSGRERGTTEAFF,TRBV21-1,TRBJ1-1,.,.
TGTGCCAGCAGTGAGTCTTCCTACGAGCAGTACTTC,CASSESSYEQYF,TRBV2,TRBJ2-7,.,many
TGCAGTGCTAGTTTGGGCAGGGGCACAGATACGCAGTATTTT,CSASLGRGTDTQYF,TRBV20-1,TRBJ2-3,.,many
TGTGCCATCAGCGACAGGGTTTCAACAGATACGCAGTATTTT,CAISDRVSTDTQYF,TRBV10-3,TRBJ2-3,TRBD1,.
TGCAGTGCTAGAGAACAACAGGGCGGGCAGCATTCACCCCTCCAGTTT,CSAREQQGGQHSPLQF,TRBV20-1,TRBJ1-6,.,.
TGCAGCGGACAGGGTAACACCGGGGAGCTGTTTTTT,CSGQGNTGELFF,TRBV29-1,TRBJ2-2,TRBD1,few
TGTGCCAGCAGTCCCCTTGGGACAGGTAACACTGAAGCTTTCTTT,CASSPLGTGNTEAFF,TRBV27,TRBJ1-1,TRBD1,few
TGTGCCAGCTCGGGAAGACAGGGACGTAACTATGGCTACACCTTC,CASSGRQGRNYGYTF,TRBV18,TRBJ1-2,TRBD1,few
TGTGCCACCAGTGATCGGACAGGGGGCGTTGAGACCCAGTACTTC,CATSDRTGGVETQYF,TRBV24-1,TRBJ2-5,TRBD1,.
TGTGCCACCAGCAGAGATGAGGGTTCCCTCTCCTACGAGCAGTACTTC,CATSRDEGSLSYEQYF,TRBV15,TRBJ2-7,.,.
TGTGCCAGCAGTACAGGGGGCGAAAATAGCAATCAGCCCCAGCATTTT,CASSTGGENSNQPQHF,TRBV12-3/TRBV12-4,TRBJ1-5,TRBD1,.
TGCAGTGCTGGGGAGGGCCTGGGGGATGGCTACACCTTC,CSAGEGLGDGYTF,TRBV20-1,TRBJ1-2,.,few
TGCAGTGCTGCTAGCGGGGCCGGGGAGCTGTTTTTT,CSAASGAGELFF,TRBV20-1,TRBJ2-2,TRBD2,few
TGTGCCATACGGTACAGGGATGAGCAGTTCTTC,CAIRYRDEQFF,TRBV2,TRBJ2-1,.,many
TGTGCCAGCAGCTTTTCGGGACTAGTGGGGGACGATGAGCAGTTCTTC,CASSFSGLVGDDEQFF,TRBV11-2,TRBJ2-1,TRBD2,once
TGCAGTGCTGTCGACAGGGGGCGGACCGGGGAGCTGTTTTTT,CSAVDRGRTGELFF,TRBV20-1,TRBJ2-2,TRBD1,.
TGCGCCAGCAGCCAAGGTTGGCAGATCCAAGAGACCCAGTACTTC,CASSQGWQIQETQYF,TRBV4-3,TRBJ2-5,.,few
TGCAGTGCTACGCGTCAAGCCCTCTATGGCTACACCTTC,CSATRQALYGYTF,TRBV20-1,TRBJ1-2,.,many
TGTGCCATCGGGGCAGTAACTTACGAGCAGTACTTC,CAIGAVTYEQYF,TRBV10-3,TRBJ2-7,.,few
TGCGCCAGCAGCACGACTAGCGGGGGATATACTAGCACATATACGCAGTATTTT,CASSTTSGGYTSTYTQYF,TRBV5-1,TRBJ2-3,TRBD2,once